What follows are 26 T cell receptor beta chains derived from one specimen sequenced in a study of blood T cell repertoires in COVID-19. Sequencing was performed with immunoSEQ multiplex PCR; in TCRdb, only in-frame clones are kept and a portion is missing. The table shows more than 120,000 clones, with roughly 84% occurring only once. Source material: peripheral blood. The receptors were gathered from a human donor with acute or convalescent COVID-19. The donor label of this sample is uncertain.

A few counts support this clone. The gene calls are TRBV29-1 and TRBJ1-1; 9 bases fit TRBD1. The junction had 6 bases not matched to a gene; V was cut back by 2 bases and J by 5 bases. Looked up from germline, CDR1 is SQVTM and CDR2 is ANQGSEA. The CDR3 sequence is 14 residues long. CDR3 nucleotides: TGCAGCGTTGAACCCCTCGACAGGGGGACTGAAGCTTTCTTT. Its protein product is CSVEPLDRGTEAFF.

The CDR3 loop is CASRWSSSYNSPLHF. CDR3 coding DNA: TGTGCCAGCAGGTGGAGCAGCTCCTATAATTCACCCCTCCACTTT. The chain recombines TRBV28 with TRBJ1-6; no reliable D call. CDR3 length equals 15 residues. With 6 bases removed from V and 0 bases from J, the gap between germline ends came to 9 bases. The germline V gene has CDR1 MDHEN and CDR2 SYDVKM. The full variable domain, its missing parts supplied by reference TRBV28 and TRBJ1-6, is DVKVTQSSRYLVKRTGEKVFLECVQDMDHENMFWYRQDPGLGLRLIYFSYDVKMKEKGDIPEGYSVSREKKERFSLILESASTNQTSMYLCASRWSSSYNSPLHFGNGTRLTVT.

The chain has TRBV10-2 and TRBJ1-6; no firm D call. This CDR3 has 13 residues. CDR1 and CDR2 (germline): WSHSY, SAAADI. Trimming left V 8 bases short and J 7 bases short, with 12 bases between. CDR3 nucleotides: TGCGCCAGCTCTCGGGATTTAAATTCACCCCTCCACTTT. Encoded protein: CASSRDLNSPLHF.

The V gene is TRBV10-3, the J gene TRBJ1-6, with D perhaps TRBD1 (5 bases). Trimming shortened V by 8 bases and J by 10 bases, and 15 bases separated the two germline ends. The germline V gene encodes CDR1 ENHRY and CDR2 SYGVKD. The CDR3 has 13 residues. The CDR3 coding sequence is TGTGCCATCGGTCGCAGGGCGGAATCACCCCTCCACTTT. It specifies CAIGRRAESPLHF.

The rearrangement links TRBV5-1 to TRBJ2-5; 11 bases fit TRBD2. V was pared by 3 bases and J by 5 bases, with 6 bases of the junction left unmatched. The length of the CDR3 is 15 residues. The germline V gene has CDR1 SGHRS and CDR2 YFSETQ. CDR3 in amino acids: CASSSIAGGPETQYF. CDR3 sequence (DNA): TGCGCCAGCAGCTCGATAGCGGGGGGGCCGGAGACCCAGTACTTC.

The chain joins TRBV5-1 to TRBJ2-2; perhaps TRBD1 as D (5 bases). With 4 bases removed from V and 0 bases from J, the gap between germline ends came to 10 bases. This CDR3 is built from 15 residues. CDR1 and CDR2 from the germline V gene are SGHRS and YFSETQ. The CDR3 loop is CASSQDTANTGELFF. The CDR3 nucleotides are TGCGCCAGCAGCCAGGACACCGCGAACACCGGGGAGCTGTTTTTT.

The chain joins TRBV6-6 to TRBJ2-3, with a weak D call TRBD2 (5 bases). Germline V gene lookup returns CDR1 MNHNY and CDR2 SVGAGI (reference sequence). This CDR3 contains 14 residues. V gave up 7 bases and J gave up 3 bases, with 14 bases separating them. CDR3 protein: CASKPGDSTDTQYF. The CDR3 bases are TGTGCCAGCAAACCCGGGGATTCGACAGATACGCAGTATTTT.

This chain joins TRBV5-1 and TRBJ1-1; maybe TRBD1 (5 bases). This CDR3 has 14 amino acids. The V end was cut by 2 bases, the J end by 3 bases, with 11 bases between. Germline V CDR1 and CDR2: SGHRS, YFSETQ. DNA for the CDR3: TGCGCCAGCAGCTTAAATGCGGGGGACACTGAAGCTTTCTTT. Translated, it gives CASSLNAGDTEAFF.

The genes are TRBV27 and TRBJ1-1; D unclear. The CDR3 is made up of 16 amino acids. CDR1 and CDR2 from the germline V gene are MNHEY and SMNVEV (reference sequence). V was shortened by 3 bases and J by 4 bases, with 18 bases between the two germline ends. In nucleotides, the CDR3 is TGTGCCAGCAGTTTGGCGTTCGGAGGGAGGAGCACTGAAGCTTTCTTT. Its translation is CASSLAFGGRSTEAFF.

This rearrangement joins TRBV28 to TRBJ1-1; 9 bases line up with TRBD1. V lost 4 bases to trimming and J lost 11 bases; unmatched junction nucleotides: 11. Per the germline V gene, CDR1 is MDHEN and CDR2 is SYDVKM. The CDR3 contains 14 residues. CDR3 sequence: CASSSGTGWWWAFF. The DNA for the CDR3 is TGTGCCAGCAGTTCAGGGACAGGGTGGTGGTGGGCTTTCTTT.

The chain employs TRBV14 and TRBJ2-5; D gene uncertain. The CDR3 loop spans 13 amino acids. The germline CDR1 and CDR2 sequences are SGHDN and FVKESK. Trimming took 0 bases from V and 4 from J, leaving 6 bases between them. The CDR3 DNA sequence: TGTGCCAGCAGCCAAGATGGCGGAGAGACCCAGTACTTC. Amino acid sequence: CASSQDGGETQYF. Filled out from reference TRBV14 and TRBJ2-5, the complete variable domain reads EAGVTQFPSHSVIEKGQTVTLRCDPISGHDNLYWYRRVMGKEIKFLLHFVKESKQDESGMPNNRFLAERTGGTYSTLKVQPAELEDSGVYFCASSQDGGETQYFGPGTRLLVL.

The V gene is TRBV6-2 or TRBV6-3, the J gene TRBJ2-5; weak D call: TRBD1 (5 bases). Germline CDR1 and CDR2: MNHEY and SVGEGT. V was cut by 2 bases and J by 4 bases, with 11 bases left in between. This CDR3 is built from 14 residues. The CDR3 sequence: CASSYPRAPETQYF. The CDR3 nucleotides read TGTGCCAGCAGTTACCCCAGGGCCCCAGAGACCCAGTACTTC.

The chain couples TRBV2 to TRBJ1-3; D might be TRBD1 (6 bases). CDR1 SNHLY and CDR2 FYNNEI come from the germline V gene. The V and J ends lost 6 bases and 5 bases respectively, with 11 bases between them. The CDR3 runs 13 residues. CDR3 residues: CASRGDTRNTIYF. Written as DNA, the CDR3 is TGTGCCAGCAGGGGGGACACGAGAAACACCATATATTTT.

The chain links TRBV30 to TRBJ1-5; D is undetermined. The V end was cut by 5 bases, the J end by 6 bases, with 14 bases between. Germline lookup yields CDR1 GTSNPN and CDR2 SVGIG (reference sequence). The CDR3 runs 13 residues. The CDR3 reads CAWDSRSGQPQHF. CDR3 bases: TGTGCCTGGGACTCCCGTTCGGGTCAGCCCCAGCATTTT.

The gene calls are TRBV5-4 and TRBJ2-1; a weak D match, TRBD2 (6 bases). The CDR3 has 16 residues. V was cut by 5 bases and J by 2 bases, with 17 bases left in between. CDR1 is SGHNT and CDR2 is YYREEE in the germline V gene (reference sequence). The CDR3 here is CASSPGGAAPYNEQFF. CDR3 coding DNA: TGTGCCAGCAGTCCTGGCGGGGCGGCTCCCTACAATGAGCAGTTCTTC.

In the case of this clone: This sample includes further DNA sequences coding for the same CDR3. The rearrangement joins TRBV19 to TRBJ1-4; weak D call: TRBD1 (5 bases). Looked up from germline, CDR1 is LNHDA and CDR2 is SQIVND (reference sequence). The CDR3 is made up of 14 amino acids. V was cut by 6 bases and J by 0 bases, with 8 bases left in between. CDR3 DNA: TGTGCCAGTAGCTCGGGGGCAACTAATGAAAAACTGTTTTTT. Translated: CASSSGATNEKLFF.

This clone was detected once. V and J are TRBV19 and TRBJ2-7, with D unclear. The germline V gene encodes CDR1 LNHDA and CDR2 SQIVND (reference sequence). Trimming took off 3 bases at V and 3 bases at J, with 15 bases between the two ends. The CDR3 spans 15 residues. CDR3 sequence: CASSISSFQNYEQYF. Here the CDR3 DNA reads TGTGCCAGTAGTATTTCGAGCTTCCAAAACTACGAGCAGTACTTC.

This clone is a singleton in its sample. The chain links TRBV7-2 to TRBJ2-2, with 8 nucleotides matching TRBD2. Germline CDR1 and CDR2: SGHTA and FQGNSA. The trim removed 2 bases at V and 0 bases at J, leaving 5 bases unmatched. This CDR3 is built from 17 residues. CDR3 sequence: CASSLRASGPNTGELFF. CDR3 in DNA: TGTGCCAGCAGCTTACGGGCTAGCGGGCCGAACACCGGGGAGCTGTTTTTT. The full variable domain, completed using reference TRBV7-2 and TRBJ2-2, is GAGVSQSPSNKVTEKGKDVELRCDPISGHTALYWYRQSLGQGLEFLIYFQGNSAPDKSGLPSDRFSAERTGGSVSTLTIQRTQQEDSAVYLCASSLRASGPNTGELFFGEGSRLTVL.

The gene calls are TRBV5-1 and TRBJ1-2, with D unclear. The CDR3 covers 13 residues. With 0 bases removed from V and 8 bases from J, the gap between germline ends came to 11 bases. In germline, CDR1 is SGHRS, CDR2 YFSETQ. CDR3 in amino acids: CASSLAGSGGYTF. CDR3 nucleotide sequence: TGCGCCAGCAGCTTGGCAGGATCCGGCGGCTACACCTTC. The full variable domain, in which reference TRBV5-1 and TRBJ1-2 provide the parts outside the CDR3, is KAGVTQTPRYLIKTRGQQVTLSCSPISGHRSVSWYQQTPGQGLQFLFEYFSETQRNKGNFPGRFSGRQFSNSRSEMNVSTLELGDSALYLCASSLAGSGGYTFGSGTRLTVV.

The chain uses TRBV19 and TRBJ1-1, with TRBD1 identical over 8 bases. The CDR3 contains 17 residues. Germline V gene lookup returns CDR1 LNHDA and CDR2 SQIVND (reference sequence). V dropped 10 bases and J dropped 0; count of bases not matched to a gene: 16. DNA of the CDR3: TGTGCCACCCGAATTGGGACAGGACGAAATCTGAACACTGAAGCTTTCTTT. This sequence encodes CATRIGTGRNLNTEAFF.

The chain links TRBV11-2 to TRBJ2-3, with 7 bases aligning to TRBD1. The CDR3 extends over 15 amino acids. Germline V CDR1 and CDR2: SGHAT, FQNNGV. Trimming took 5 bases from V and 0 from J; bases not matched to a gene: 5. In DNA form, the CDR3 reads TGTGCCAGCAGCCAAGACAGGGTCAGCACAGATACGCAGTATTTT. The encoded protein is CASSQDRVSTDTQYF.

The chain has TRBV7-9 and TRBJ2-3; 10 nucleotides align to TRBD2. V dropped 5 bases and J dropped 0; count of bases not matched to a gene: 11. This CDR3 comprises 18 residues. CDR1 and CDR2 from the germline V gene are SEHNR and FQNEAQ (reference sequence). CDR3 in DNA: TGTGCCAGCAGCCAGTCTCAGCTAGCGGGAGTAAGCACAGATACGCAGTATTTT. This translates into CASSQSQLAGVSTDTQYF.

This rearrangement joins TRBV10-3 to TRBJ1-2; no firm D call. CDR1 and CDR2 from the germline V gene are ENHRY and SYGVKD. The length of the CDR3 is 13 residues. V was shortened by 10 bases and J by 7 bases, with 19 bases between the two germline ends. Here the CDR3 reads CATSPGGVAGYTF. Here the CDR3 DNA reads TGTGCCACCTCACCGGGCGGGGTAGCTGGCTACACCTTC.

This clone has a single count. CDR3 residues: CAWRRTSGTDTQYF. The CDR3 DNA sequence: TGTGCCTGGAGGAGGACTAGCGGCACAGATACGCAGTATTTT. The rearrangement joins TRBV30 to TRBJ2-3; 9 nucleotides match TRBD2. Unmatched junction bases numbered 2, after V lost 3 bases and J lost 1 base. The V gene's germline CDR1 is GTSNPN and CDR2 SVGIG (reference sequence). The CDR3 covers 14 residues.

This chain links TRBV5-1 with TRBJ1-1, with D possibly TRBD1 on 6 matching bases. V gave up 4 bases and J gave up 5 bases, with 15 bases separating them. The CDR3 consists of 14 residues. Germline CDR1 and CDR2: SGHRS and YFSETQ. The CDR3, as DNA: TGCGCCAGCAGCAGGACCAGGGGAGCAACTGAAGCTTTCTTT. It is translated as CASSRTRGATEAFF.

The V call is TRBV10-2, the J call TRBJ2-2; D is possibly TRBD2 (5 bases). The CDR3 is 15 amino acids. Germline assignment: CDR1 WSHSY and CDR2 SAAADI. V lost 2 bases, J lost 3 bases, and 10 bases lay in between. Written as DNA, the CDR3 is TGCGCCAGCAGTGAGAATACGGGGTACACCGGGGAGCTGTTTTTT. It is translated as CASSENTGYTGELFF.